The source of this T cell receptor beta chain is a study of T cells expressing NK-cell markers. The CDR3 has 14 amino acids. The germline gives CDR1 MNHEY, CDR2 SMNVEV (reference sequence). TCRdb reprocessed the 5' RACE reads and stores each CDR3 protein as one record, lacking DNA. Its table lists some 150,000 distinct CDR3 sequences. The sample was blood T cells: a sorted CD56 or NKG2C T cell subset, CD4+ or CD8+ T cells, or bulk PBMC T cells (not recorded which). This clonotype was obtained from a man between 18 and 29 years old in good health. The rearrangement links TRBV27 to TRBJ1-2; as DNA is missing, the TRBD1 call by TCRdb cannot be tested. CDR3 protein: CASSFAGGDYGYTF.